The 5 T cell receptor beta chains below come from one sample, sequenced in a study of T cells in Graves' hyperthyroidism and ophthalmopathy. Authors of the study amplified TCR beta CDR3 regions from RNA transcripts. The HTBI primer set was used in a first-round RT-PCR of the TCR CDR3. MiXCR, run by TCRdb on the multiplex PCR reads, gives a single entry per CDR3 protein. Of about 570,000 distinct CDR3 sequences in the sample, approximately 44% were seen once. Sequenced input: peripheral blood or thyroid tissue (not recorded which). The source of these receptors is an adult woman with Graves' disease, either hyperthyroidism or ophthalmopathy (not recorded which).

V gene TRBV3-1 combines with J gene TRBJ2-7; the D is unclear. Germline CDR1 and CDR2: LGHDT and YNNKEL (reference sequence). The length of the CDR3 is 16 residues. Between the trimmed V and J ends, which lost 5 bases and 7 bases, there was a span of 24 bases. This chain's CDR3 is CASSTSGHPNWREQYF. CDR3 DNA: TGTGCCAGCAGCACCTCGGGCCATCCAAATTGGAGAGAGCAGTACTTC.

The chain couples TRBV7-9 to TRBJ2-7, with 7 bases aligning to TRBD2. V shed 5 bases, J shed 3 bases, and the junction held 10 bases outside the gene matches. The CDR3 consists of 15 residues. Germline-derived CDR1 and CDR2 are SEHNR and FQNEAQ (reference sequence). CDR3 sequence reads: CASSTPGGGHYEQYF. The CDR3 DNA is TGTGCCAGCAGCACCCCGGGGGGAGGTCACTACGAGCAGTACTTC.

This clonotype was seen ten or more times. The chain has TRBV7-2 and TRBJ1-6, with D hard to call. The CDR3 is 17 amino acids. Germline values: CDR1 SGHTA, CDR2 FQGNSA. Trimming took 2 bases from V and 0 from J, leaving 11 bases between them. The CDR3 loop reads CASSLFSLSSYNSPLHF. CDR3 sequence (DNA): TGTGCCAGCAGCTTATTTTCCCTAAGCTCCTATAATTCACCCCTCCACTTT.

J is TRBJ2-7 and V is TRBV7-9, with 8 positions matching TRBD1. This CDR3 is built from 14 residues. Germline V lookup: CDR1 SEHNR, CDR2 FQNEAQ (reference sequence). J gave up 7 bases and V 3 bases, and 8 bases lay outside the gene matches. CDR3 sequence reads: CASSFGTGPVEQYF. The CDR3 DNA is TGTGCCAGCAGCTTCGGGACAGGACCTGTAGAGCAGTACTTC.

This chain connects TRBV29-1 to TRBJ2-1; 9 nucleotides match TRBD2. CDR1 SQVTM and CDR2 ANQGSEA come from the germline V gene. CDR3 length: 13 residues. V lost 3 bases, J lost 7 bases, and 4 bases stayed unmatched. CDR3 loop: CSVDPGLANEQFF. As DNA, the CDR3 is TGCAGCGTTGACCCGGGACTAGCAAATGAGCAGTTCTTC.